This TCR beta chain was captured by sequencing in a study of blood T cell repertoires in COVID-19. Enrollees, roughly 18 to 89 years old, lived in 24 US areas. A PCR-confirmed or clinician-diagnosed COVID-19 case had contacted exposed participants within 2 weeks of entry. The V gene's germline CDR1 is PRHDT and CDR2 FYEKMQ (reference sequence). The CDR3 spans 15 residues. Losses at the gene ends were 5 bases for V and 2 bases for J; bases not matched to a gene: 4. Original methodology: Estimates of nucleated cell counts were drawn from the amplification of reference gene primers. Assay used: immunoSEQ multiplex PCR; TCRdb lists only in-frame clones, some missing. V and J calls and clone size are as listed in that table; D and trimming were resolved from the DNA. The sample yields 220,000 or so clones, around 87% seen once.

The clonotype comes from a man aged 25-45 years who had been exposed to COVID-19. This chain joins TRBV13 and TRBJ2-3, with 10 positions matching TRBD2. The specimen sequenced was PBMCs or T cells enriched from blood (not recorded which). The CDR3: CASSALAGDTDTQYF. As DNA, the CDR3 is TGTGCCAGCAGCGCCCTAGCGGGGGACACAGATACGCAGTATTTT.